The rows below give T cell receptor beta chains drawn from one sample of a study of control samples from healthy donors and cancer patients. The assay was immunoSEQ multiplex PCR, and TCRdb's table has in-frame clones only and misses some. In the table there are roughly 180,000 clones, around 93% of which are singletons. Sequencing was carried out using blood. Every receptor here comes from a woman in her fifties or sixties in good health. Both conserved end residues are part of each CDR3. A D gene is named only where the DNA matches it firmly. Part of the rows lack a size; the others show once, few, many or a class for expanded clones.

TRBJ1-4,.,TRBV7-9,18,TRBD1,TGTGCCAGCAGCCCGGGTTCACTCAGGACAGGGGGGAGTGAAAAACTGTTTTTT,CASSPGSLRTGGSEKLFF
TRBJ1-1,.,TRBV6-2/TRBV6-3,13,.,TGTGCCAGCAGTTACTCGGGCAGCTATGCGACTTTCTTT,CASSYSGSYATFF
TRBJ1-1,.,TRBV19,19,.,TGTGCCAGTAGTTTGCTATTTCGCAGGGTTCAGGGCATGAACACTGAAGCTTTCTTT,CASSLLFRRVQGMNTEAFF
TRBJ2-1,.,TRBV7-2,15,.,TGTGCCAGCAGCTTAGATTGGCAACCCTACAATGAGCAGTTCTTC,CASSLDWQPYNEQFF
TRBJ1-4,once,TRBV10-3,16,.,TGTGCCATCAGTGGGATCGACCGGACGGCTAATGAAAAACTGTTTTTT,CAISGIDRTANEKLFF
TRBJ1-2,.,TRBV7-2,13,.,TGTGCCAGCAGCTTACAGGCGAACTATGGCTACACCTTC,CASSLQANYGYTF
TRBJ2-7,.,TRBV19,14,.,TGTGCCAGTAGTCGCGCGGGGACTGCCAACGAGCAGTACTTC,CASSRAGTANEQYF
TRBJ2-1,.,TRBV6-2/TRBV6-3,15,TRBD1,TGTGCCAGCAGTTCCTCGACAGGGGATACAAATGAGCAGTTCTTC,CASSSSTGDTNEQFF
TRBJ2-1,.,TRBV2,11,.,TGTGCCAGCAGTGACAGGGGCGGCCAGTTCTTC,CASSDRGGQFF
TRBJ2-5,.,TRBV7-7,14,.,TGTGCCAGCAGCTTAATGGCGGCCTCGGAGACCCAGTACTTC,CASSLMAASETQYF
TRBJ2-1,.,TRBV7-2,17,TRBD2,TGTGCCAGCAGCTTAGCCTACGGGAGGTCCTCCTACAATGAGCAGTTCTTC,CASSLAYGRSSYNEQFF
TRBJ1-2,.,TRBV18,16,TRBD1,TGTGCCAGCTCACCGGGACAGACCACTTTCGGCTATGGCTACACCTTC,CASSPGQTTFGYGYTF
TRBJ1-6,.,TRBV3-1/TRBV3-2,16,TRBD1,TGTGCCAGCAGCCGGTTAGAACAGGGGGCTAGGTCACCCCTCCACTTT,CASSRLEQGARSPLHF
TRBJ1-1,.,TRBV11-2,15,.,TGTGCCAGCAGCTTAGCAGGGACACATAACACTGAAGCTTTCTTT,CASSLAGTHNTEAFF
TRBJ1-2,.,TRBV10-3,12,.,TGTGCCATCAGTGAGTCGTCCGGCGGCTACACCTTC,CAISESSGGYTF
TRBJ2-1,once,TRBV5-4,15,.,TGTGCCAGCAGCTTAGCGGGCGGGCCCGAGAATGAGCAGTTCTTC,CASSLAGGPENEQFF
TRBJ2-7,once,TRBV6-5,14,.,TGTGCCAGCAGAAACCGGGACGGGGCCTACGAGCAGTACTTC,CASRNRDGAYEQYF
TRBJ1-2,.,TRBV9,15,TRBD1,TGTGCCAGCAGCGTGGGGACAGGGGATACCGATGGCTACACCTTC,CASSVGTGDTDGYTF
TRBJ1-1,.,TRBV27,14,.,TGTGCCAGCAGTTTATGGAGGGAGAACACTGAAGCTTTCTTT,CASSLWRENTEAFF
TRBJ1-1,.,TRBV5-1,14,.,TGCGCCAGCAGCTTGGTAGGAGCAAACACTGAAGCTTTCTTT,CASSLVGANTEAFF
TRBJ1-5,.,TRBV11-2,13,.,TGTGCCAGCAGCTTAGGACAGGAGGAGCCCCAGCATTTT,CASSLGQEEPQHF
TRBJ1-2,.,TRBV7-9,14,.,TGTGCCAGCAGCTTAGATCAAGGGGAAGTTGGCTACACCTTC,CASSLDQGEVGYTF
TRBJ1-5,.,TRBV27,16,TRBD1,TGTGCCAGCAGTTCCTCCGGGACAGCATTAGGTCAGCCCCAGCATTTT,CASSSSGTALGQPQHF
TRBJ2-1,once,TRBV4-3,15,.,TGCGCCAGCAGCCAAGAGGGGTCTAGTGTCAATGAGCAGTTCTTC,CASSQEGSSVNEQFF
TRBJ1-2,.,TRBV6-5,15,.,TGTGCCAGCAGTTACTCCTATGGGCTTAGCTATGGCTACACCTTC,CASSYSYGLSYGYTF